This entry lists 5 T cell receptor beta chains sequenced from one sample in a study of blood T cell repertoires in COVID-19. Assay used: immunoSEQ multiplex PCR; TCRdb lists only in-frame clones, some missing. This table holds approximately 140,000 clones, about 81% found once. The source material was PBMCs or T cells enriched from blood (not recorded which). The receptors were sampled from a man in his forties or fifties with acute COVID-19.

This clone has a handful of counts. The genes are TRBV5-1 and TRBJ2-3; TRBD2 matches at 7 bases. V was clipped by 7 bases and J by 4 bases; unmatched bases: 12. Germline CDR1 and CDR2: SGHRS and YFSETQ. The CDR3 loop spans 15 amino acids. The CDR3 DNA sequence: TGCGCCAGCGGGGACCGGACTAGTCGGCCAGATACGCAGTATTTT. Amino acid sequence: CASGDRTSRPDTQYF.

The V and J genes are TRBV27 and TRBJ2-3; 15 bases fit TRBD2. This CDR3 is 16 amino acids long. The V segment lost 4 bases and the J segment 7 bases; nucleotides outside the gene matches: 6. In germline, CDR1 is MNHEY, CDR2 SMNVEV (reference sequence). CDR3 in DNA: TGTGCCAGCAGTTGGGGACTAGCGGGAGGTCCCAATACGCAGTATTTT. It is translated as CASSWGLAGGPNTQYF.

This chain joins TRBV18 and TRBJ2-3; 11 bases line up with TRBD2. The CDR3 is 15 residues long. V lost 6 bases, J lost 3 bases, and 5 bases stayed unmatched. CDR1 KGHSH and CDR2 LQKENI come from the germline V gene. The chain's CDR3 is CASSGLAGGTDTQYF. The CDR3 DNA is TGTGCCAGCTCGGGGCTAGCGGGGGGAACAGATACGCAGTATTTT.

The chain combines TRBV5-6 with TRBJ2-1, with 9 bases aligning to TRBD2. The CDR3 covers 15 residues. V was pared by 2 bases and J by 8 bases, with 8 bases of the junction left unmatched. Germline CDR1 and CDR2: SGHDT and YYEEEE. The CDR3 DNA sequence: TGTGCCAGCAGCTTCGCGACTAGCGGCCCCCATGAGCAGTTCTTC. It translates to CASSFATSGPHEQFF.

The V gene is TRBV6-5, the J gene TRBJ2-3; 7 bases map to TRBD2. V was pared by 0 bases and J by 4 bases, with 7 bases of the junction left unmatched. The CDR3 runs to 16 residues. Germline V gene sequence: CDR1 MNHEY, CDR2 SVGAGI. The CDR3 region has the DNA TGTGCCAGCAGTTACTCTCGGACTAGAGAGTCAGATACGCAGTATTTT. It is translated as CASSYSRTRESDTQYF.